The following is a TCR beta chain sequence with its context. Its antigen is undetermined. This sample was taken from a study of cytomegalovirus exposure and HLA in healthy donors. The PCR made use of 60 Vbeta and 13 Jbeta primers. Libraries were prepared by immunoSEQ multiplex PCR; TCRdb keeps only in-frame clonotypes and omits some of them. The sample contains approximately 170,000 clones, approximately 82% of which appear only once. Germline V gene sequence: CDR1 MDHEN, CDR2 SYDVKM. The ends lost 2 bases at V and 2 bases at J; junction bases unmatched: 7. There are 16 residues in the CDR3. Study-wide findings and caveats: In a later analysis, TCR association rates varied by HLA locus: DRB1 most, HLA-C fewest. Analysis performed later showed TCR beta chains linked to HLA being more clonally expanded than equally common others. From TCR beta sequences, most subjects' HLA-A and HLA-B alleles were reportedly predicted accurately.

Specimen: PBMCs. The chain links TRBV28 to TRBJ2-3; 7 bases align to TRBD2. The receptor was derived from a male donor in good health and CMV-seronegative. The CDR3 is CASSLPRTRITDTQYF. The CDR3 DNA reads TGTGCCAGCAGTTTACCCCGGACTAGGATCACAGATACGCAGTATTTT.